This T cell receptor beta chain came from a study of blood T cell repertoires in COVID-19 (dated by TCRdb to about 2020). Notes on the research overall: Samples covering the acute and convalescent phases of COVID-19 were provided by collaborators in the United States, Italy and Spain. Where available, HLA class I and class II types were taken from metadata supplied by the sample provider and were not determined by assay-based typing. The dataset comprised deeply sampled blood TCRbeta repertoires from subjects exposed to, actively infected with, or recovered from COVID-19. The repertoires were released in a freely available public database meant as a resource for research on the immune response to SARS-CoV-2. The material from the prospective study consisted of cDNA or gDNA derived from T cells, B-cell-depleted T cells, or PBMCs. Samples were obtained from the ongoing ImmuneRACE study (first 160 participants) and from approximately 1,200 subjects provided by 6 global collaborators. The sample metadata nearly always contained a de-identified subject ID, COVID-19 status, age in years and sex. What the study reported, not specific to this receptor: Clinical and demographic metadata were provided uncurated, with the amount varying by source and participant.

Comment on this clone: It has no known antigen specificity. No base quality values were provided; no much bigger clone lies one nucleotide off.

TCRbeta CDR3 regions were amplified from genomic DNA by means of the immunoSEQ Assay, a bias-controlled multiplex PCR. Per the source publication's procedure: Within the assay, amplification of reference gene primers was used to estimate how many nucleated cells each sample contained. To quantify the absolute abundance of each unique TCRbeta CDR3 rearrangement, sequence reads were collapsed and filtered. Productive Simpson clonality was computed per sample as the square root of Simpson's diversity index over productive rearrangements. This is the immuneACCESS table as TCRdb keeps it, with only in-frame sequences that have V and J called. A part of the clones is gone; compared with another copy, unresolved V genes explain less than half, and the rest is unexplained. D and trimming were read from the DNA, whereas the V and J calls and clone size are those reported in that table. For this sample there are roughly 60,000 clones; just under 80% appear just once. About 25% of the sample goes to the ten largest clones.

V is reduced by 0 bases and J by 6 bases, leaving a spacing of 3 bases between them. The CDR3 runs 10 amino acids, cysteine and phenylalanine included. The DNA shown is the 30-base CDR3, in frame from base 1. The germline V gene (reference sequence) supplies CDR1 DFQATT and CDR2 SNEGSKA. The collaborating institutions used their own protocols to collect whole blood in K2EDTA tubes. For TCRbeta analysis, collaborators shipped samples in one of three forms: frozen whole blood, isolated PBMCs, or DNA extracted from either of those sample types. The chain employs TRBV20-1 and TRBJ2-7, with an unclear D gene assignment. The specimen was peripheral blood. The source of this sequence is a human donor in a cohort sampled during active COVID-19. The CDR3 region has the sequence CSAREAEQYF. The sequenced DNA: TGCAGTGCTAGAGAGGCCGAGCAGTACTTC.